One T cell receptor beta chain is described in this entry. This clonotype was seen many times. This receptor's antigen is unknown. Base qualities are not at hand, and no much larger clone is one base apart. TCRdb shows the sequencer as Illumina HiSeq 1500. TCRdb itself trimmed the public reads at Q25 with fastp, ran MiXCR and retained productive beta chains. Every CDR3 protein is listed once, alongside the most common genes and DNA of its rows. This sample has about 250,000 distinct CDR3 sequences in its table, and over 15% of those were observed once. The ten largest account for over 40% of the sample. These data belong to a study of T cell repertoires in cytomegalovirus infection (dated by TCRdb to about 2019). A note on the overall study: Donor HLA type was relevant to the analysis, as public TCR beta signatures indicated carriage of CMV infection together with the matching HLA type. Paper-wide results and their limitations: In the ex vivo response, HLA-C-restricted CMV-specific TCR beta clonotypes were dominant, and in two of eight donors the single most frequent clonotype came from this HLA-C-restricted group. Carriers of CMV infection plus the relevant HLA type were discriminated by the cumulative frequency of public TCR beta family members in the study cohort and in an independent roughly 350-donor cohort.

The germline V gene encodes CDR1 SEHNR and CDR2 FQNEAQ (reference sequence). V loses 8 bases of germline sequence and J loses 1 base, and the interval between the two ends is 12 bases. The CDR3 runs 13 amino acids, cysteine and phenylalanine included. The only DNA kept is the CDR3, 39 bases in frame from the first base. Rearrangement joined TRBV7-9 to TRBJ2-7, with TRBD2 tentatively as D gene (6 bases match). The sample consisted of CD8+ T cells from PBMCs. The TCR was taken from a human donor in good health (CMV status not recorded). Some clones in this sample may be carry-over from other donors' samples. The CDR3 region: CASGSRESYEQYF. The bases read TGTGCCAGCGGCTCCCGGGAGTCCTACGAGCAGTACTTC. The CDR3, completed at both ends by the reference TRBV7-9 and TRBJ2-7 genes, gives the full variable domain DTGVSQNPRHKITKRGQNVTFRCDPISEHNRLYWYRQTLGQGPEFLTYFQNEAQLEKSRLLSDRFSAERPKGSFSTLEIQRTEQGDSAMYLCASGSRESYEQYFGPGTRLTVT.